Given below is one T cell receptor beta chain in context. The repertoire was sequenced with immunoSEQ multiplex PCR; TCRdb's copy has only in-frame clones and lacks some. The data hold 20,000 to 25,000 clones, with 50% to 70% observed a single time. The sample belongs to a study of graft-versus-host responses after intestinal transplantation. Study results and caveats: The marrow of recipients harbored GvH clones, and ileum or blood showed some of them first.

The reaction was completed, and proliferating CFSE-low CD3+CD4+ and CD3+CD8+ responders were then sorted. This TCR was sampled from a human patient who received an intestinal transplant. The specimen comprised alloreactive CD4+ T cells from a mixed lymphocyte reaction culture, sampled before intestinal transplant. The subset: CFSE-low proliferating T cells sorted from roughly six-day pre-transplant mixed lymphocyte reaction (GvH or HvG direction).

The CDR3 coding sequence is TGCAGCGCAAGGACAGGGGCTAATGAAAAACTGTTTTTT. This gives the protein CSARTGANEKLFF. V is TRBV29-1 and J is TRBJ1-4, with 9 bases fitting TRBD1. Germline lookup yields CDR1 SQVTM and CDR2 ANQGSEA. The ends lost 7 bases at V and 3 bases at J; junction bases unmatched: 3. CDR3 length equals 13 residues.